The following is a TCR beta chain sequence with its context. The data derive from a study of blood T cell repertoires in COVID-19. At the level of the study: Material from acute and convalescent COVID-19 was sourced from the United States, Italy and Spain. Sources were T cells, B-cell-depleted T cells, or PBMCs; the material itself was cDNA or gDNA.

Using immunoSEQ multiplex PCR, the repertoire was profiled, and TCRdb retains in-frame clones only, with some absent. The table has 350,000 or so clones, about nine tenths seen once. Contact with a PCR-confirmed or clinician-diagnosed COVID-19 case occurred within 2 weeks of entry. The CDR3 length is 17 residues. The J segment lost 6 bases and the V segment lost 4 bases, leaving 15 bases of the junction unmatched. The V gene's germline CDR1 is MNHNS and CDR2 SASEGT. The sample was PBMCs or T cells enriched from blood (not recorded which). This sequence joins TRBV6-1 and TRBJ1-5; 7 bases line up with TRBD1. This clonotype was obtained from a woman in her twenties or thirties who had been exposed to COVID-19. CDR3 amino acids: CASSVKSQGVRGQPQHF. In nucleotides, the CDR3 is TGTGCCAGCAGTGTCAAATCCCAGGGGGTTAGGGGTCAGCCCCAGCATTTT.